This TCR beta chain was recovered during a study of response to subunit inactivated influenza vaccine. TCRdb redid the calling of the RT-PCR reads with MiXCR, one entry per CDR3 protein. The table shows some 550,000 distinct CDR3 sequences, with around 21% occurring only once. Germline V CDR1 and CDR2: LGHDT, YNNKEL (reference sequence). The CDR3 loop spans 16 amino acids. Trimming left V 3 bases short and J 2 bases short, with 11 bases between. Separately, the same data were catalogued under a study of T cells expressing NK-cell markers. As that report states: 5'RACE template switching with UMIs generated TCR beta cDNA. Sorted CD3+CD56+NKG2C+, CD3+CD56+NKG2C- and CD3+CD56-NKG2C+ T-cell subsets were beta-chain profiled. Over 5 donors carried dominant NKG2C+ clonotypes that made up roughly 1.0-7.5% of their CD8+ T cells.

The material sequenced was CD4+ T cells sorted from PBMCs, taken 11 to 12 days after vaccination. The clonotype comes from a man aged 50 to 60 who received an inactivated influenza vaccine. V is TRBV3-1 and J is TRBJ2-6; D is ambiguous. The CDR3 loop reads CASSHDPVTGANVLTF. CDR3 DNA sequence: TGTGCCAGCAGCCACGACCCCGTGACTGGGGCCAACGTCCTGACTTTC.